Here is one T cell receptor beta chain with its context. Its recognized antigen is unknown. No much larger clonotype is one base removed from it; base qualities were not supplied. CDR1 and CDR2 (SGHNT, YYREEE) derive from the germline V gene (reference sequence). V drops 0 bases and J drops 0 bases, leaving 10 bases in between. From its cysteine to its phenylalanine, the CDR3 spans 16 amino acids. Only the CDR3 DNA stays, 48 bases, in frame from base 1. The sample originates from a study of control samples from healthy donors and cancer patients (dated by TCRdb to 2020 to 2021). Library preparation used the immunoSEQ multiplex PCR assay. Not all clones reach the TCRdb copy of this immuneACCESS table, which keeps in-frame sequences only. Checked studies attribute under half of the gap to unresolved V genes and leave the rest unexplained. The table for this sample lists around 82,000 clones; around 87% of them were counted only once. Roughly 20% of the sample is taken by the ten largest.

The chain is assembled from TRBV5-4 and TRBJ2-1; a tentative D match to TRBD1 spans 5 bases. Sequencing was carried out using blood. The receptor was isolated from a middle-aged man in good health. In nucleotides, the sequence is TGTGCCAGCAGCTTGGGCCAGGGCATCTCCTACAATGAGCAGTTCTTC. Its translation reads: CASSLGQGISYNEQFF. Reference TRBV5-4 and TRBJ2-1 genes cover what lies past the CDR3, so the full variable domain is ETGVTQSPTHLIKTRGQQVTLRCSSQSGHNTVSWYQQALGQGPQFIFQYYREEENGRGNFPPRFSGLQFPNYSSELNVNALELDDSALYLCASSLGQGISYNEQFFGPGTRLTVL.